This record looks at one TCR beta chain sequence and its context. Per germline, CDR1 KGHSH and CDR2 LQKENI. This CDR3 is 12 amino acids long. The V end lost 4 bases, the J end lost 8 bases, and 8 bases lay between the germline ends. Produced via immunoSEQ multiplex PCR; TCRdb's table is partial and in-frame only. The data show more than 85,000 clones, roughly 88% seen once. This record belongs to a study of identifying expanded T cells in peripheral blood. This chain uses TRBV18 with TRBJ2-2, with TRBD2 as a possible D gene (5 bases). This receptor was taken from a person aged 18-70 years in good health. Sequencing was carried out using blood. The chain's CDR3 is CASSRESGELFF. The CDR3 region has the DNA TGTGCCAGCTCACGGGAGTCAGGGGAGCTGTTTTTT. Supplemented by reference TRBV18 and TRBJ2-2, the full variable domain reads NAGVMQNPRHLVRRRGQEARLRCSPMKGHSHVYWYRQLPEEGLKFMVYLQKENIIDESGMPKERFSAEFPKEGPSILRIQQVVRGDSAAYFCASSRESGELFFGEGSRLTVL.